The clone carrying this TCR beta chain was counted between two and nine times. The data were taken from a study of T cells after yellow fever vaccination. The CDR3 consists of 12 residues. The V and J ends lost 6 bases and 2 bases respectively, with 6 bases between them. The germline CDR1 and CDR2 sequences are SGHTA and FQGNSA. Via MiXCR, TCRdb re-called the 5' RACE reads, giving one row per CDR3 protein. This sample yields 510,000 or so distinct CDR3 sequences, of which approximately 21% are seen a single time; 14% belongs to the top ten. This receptor was identified in a man aged 30 to 39 who received the YFV17D yellow fever vaccine. Sequencing used PBMCs, obtained 15 days after the yellow fever booster vaccination. The V and J genes are TRBV7-2 and TRBJ2-3, with no clear D. CDR3 nucleotide sequence: TGTGCCAGCAGTTGGATCACAGATACGCAGTATTTT. Residues: CASSWITDTQYF.